The next 29 T cell receptor beta chains were all read from a single sample in a study of cytomegalovirus exposure and HLA in healthy donors. PCR involved 60 Vbeta and 13 Jbeta primers. The table came from immunoSEQ multiplex PCR; TCRdb's copy has only in-frame clones and leaves some out. The sample contains some 270,000 clones, 75% to 85% of which appear only once. Sequencing was performed on PBMCs. These receptors were collected from a girl under 10 years old in good health and CMV-seronegative.

The gene calls are TRBV5-5 and TRBJ1-3; 7 positions agree with TRBD1. CDR3 length: 14 residues. Germline CDR1 reads SGHKS; CDR2 reads YYEKEE (reference sequence). V lost 2 bases and J lost 3; bases outside the gene matches: 2. The CDR3 DNA follows: TGTGCCAGCAGCTTAGGGGACAGTGGAAACACCATATATTTT. This sequence encodes CASSLGDSGNTIYF. The variable domain in full, completed from reference TRBV5-5 and TRBJ1-3, reads DAGVTQSPTHLIKTRGQQVTLRCSPISGHKSVSWYQQVLGQGPQFIFQYYEKEERGRGNFPDRFSARQFPNYSSELNVNALLLGDSALYLCASSLGDSGNTIYFGEGSWLTVV.

V is TRBV6-1 and J is TRBJ1-1; weak D call: TRBD1 (6 bases). Trimming took off 2 bases at V and 4 bases at J, with 17 bases between the two ends. The CDR3 sequence is 16 residues long. The V gene's germline CDR1 is MNHNS and CDR2 SASEGT. This CDR3 is CASSEPPSGAFTEAFF. DNA of the CDR3: TGTGCCAGCAGTGAACCCCCCTCAGGGGCATTCACTGAAGCTTTCTTT.

In DNA form, the CDR3 reads TGTGCCAGCAGCTTTCGGGGATTCACTGAAGCTTTCTTT. Protein: CASSFRGFTEAFF. The chain links TRBV7-3 to TRBJ1-1; D gene uncertain. This CDR3 region has 13 residues. V dropped 3 bases and J dropped 4 bases, with 9 bases sitting between them. Germline V lookup: CDR1 SGHTA, CDR2 FQGTGA.

V usage is TRBV25-1 and J usage is TRBJ2-1; 9 nucleotides agree with TRBD2. The CDR3 runs 14 residues. Germline CDR1 is MGHDK and CDR2 is SYGVNS. V lost 4 bases, J lost 7 bases, and 5 bases stayed unmatched. The CDR3 region is CASSVSSGMNEQFF. In DNA form, the CDR3 reads TGTGCCAGCAGTGTCTCTAGCGGGATGAATGAGCAGTTCTTC.

The chain combines TRBV4-1 with TRBJ1-6, with 8 bases lining up with TRBD1. The CDR3 extends over 16 amino acids. J lost 8 bases, V lost 6 bases, and 12 bases had no gene match. Germline V gives CDR1 MGHRA, CDR2 YSYEKL. The CDR3 DNA sequence: TGCGCCAGCAGGGTCTTTCCGGGACAGGCAGATTCACCCCTCCACTTT. This sequence encodes CASRVFPGQADSPLHF.

The V gene is TRBV27, the J gene TRBJ2-1; possible D gene TRBD1, 5 bases. The V and J ends lost 7 bases and 9 bases respectively, with 13 bases between them. Germline-derived CDR1 and CDR2 are MNHEY and SMNVEV (reference sequence). The CDR3 consists of 12 residues. CDR3: CASMTGRGEQFF. Written as DNA, the CDR3 is TGTGCCAGCATGACGGGTAGGGGTGAGCAGTTCTTC.

V gene TRBV2 combines with J gene TRBJ2-1; 16 nucleotides line up with TRBD2. Unmatched junction bases numbered 3, after V lost 6 bases and J lost 7 bases. Germline V gives CDR1 SNHLY, CDR2 FYNNEI. The length of the CDR3 is 15 residues. The CDR3 spells CASREGLAGGNEQFF. In DNA, the CDR3 is TGTGCCAGCAGGGAGGGACTAGCGGGGGGGAATGAGCAGTTCTTC.

J is TRBJ2-5 and V is TRBV19, with D unclear. This CDR3 is 13 amino acids long. Germline V gives CDR1 LNHDA, CDR2 SQIVND (reference sequence). Trimming took 2 bases from V and 3 from J, leaving 7 bases between them. As DNA, the CDR3 is TGTGCCAGTAGTATAACAGACAAAGAGACCCAGTACTTC. It yields the protein CASSITDKETQYF.

The V and J genes are TRBV6-5 and TRBJ2-7, with D perhaps matching TRBD2 (6 bases). Germline CDR1 and CDR2: MNHEY and SVGAGI. Trimming cost V 1 base and J 4 bases, with 14 bases left between them. There are 15 residues in the CDR3. CDR3 residues: CASSYFGDSLYEQYF. CDR3 DNA: TGTGCCAGCAGTTACTTCGGGGACTCCTTATACGAGCAGTACTTC.

The CDR3 DNA reads TGTGCCAGCAGTCCGAGAGGGGGAAGGGACTATGGCTACACCTTC. This encodes CASSPRGGRDYGYTF. V gene TRBV27 combines with J gene TRBJ1-2; D possibly corresponds to TRBD1 (6 bases). V was shortened by 5 bases and J by 3 bases, with 16 bases between the two germline ends. The CDR3 contains 15 residues. CDR1 and CDR2 from the germline V gene are MNHEY and SMNVEV (reference sequence).

V and J are TRBV29-1 and TRBJ1-1; possible D gene TRBD1, 6 bases. Trimming left V 6 bases short and J 4 bases short, with 18 bases between. The CDR3 length is 14 residues. The germline gives CDR1 SQVTM, CDR2 ANQGSEA. DNA of the CDR3: TGCAGCGTGAGTCGGGGGGGCGGTGGCACTGAAGCTTTCTTT. It is translated as CSVSRGGGGTEAFF.

The genes are TRBV5-1 and TRBJ1-2; TRBD1 matches 8 bases. Trimming at V came to 1 base and at J to 0 bases, leaving 5 bases not matched to a gene. In germline, CDR1 is SGHRS, CDR2 YFSETQ. The CDR3 is 16 residues long. CDR3 DNA: TGCGCCAGCAGCTTGAAAAGACAGGGGACTAACTATGGCTACACCTTC. Amino acid sequence: CASSLKRQGTNYGYTF.

V and J are TRBV5-4 and TRBJ1-3; TRBD1 matches 7 bases. Germline CDR1 reads SGHNT; CDR2 reads YYREEE (reference sequence). The CDR3 totals 17 residues. The V segment lost 2 bases and the J segment 0 bases; nucleotides outside the gene matches: 8. CDR3 nucleotides: TGTGCCAGCAGCTTTATAGACAGGGCGAGCTCTGGAAACACCATATATTTT. Translation gives CASSFIDRASSGNTIYF.

The chain carries TRBV6-1 and TRBJ2-2; tentatively, D is TRBD1 (5 bases). Germline CDR1 and CDR2: MNHNS and SASEGT. V was trimmed by 1 base and J by 1 base, leaving 13 bases between them. The CDR3 totals 17 residues. CDR3 sequence reads: CASSEVLGAGNTGELFF. The CDR3 bases are TGTGCCAGCAGTGAAGTCCTTGGGGCAGGGAACACCGGGGAGCTGTTTTTT.

The genes are TRBV5-4 and TRBJ2-7; 10 bases fit TRBD2. The CDR3 covers 17 residues. CDR1 SGHNT and CDR2 YYREEE come from the germline V gene (reference sequence). J was trimmed by 5 bases and V by 4 bases; bases with no gene match: 15. This chain's CDR3 is CASSPLGGLAVENEQYF. CDR3 coding DNA: TGTGCCAGCAGCCCCTTAGGCGGACTAGCGGTTGAGAACGAGCAGTACTTC.

Points on this clone: The junction departs from germline at one end; a sequencing error may be responsible. V gene TRBV18 combines with J gene TRBJ2-1; 10 nucleotides match TRBD1. The CDR3 totals 15 residues. The germline gives CDR1 KGHSH, CDR2 LQKENI. CDR3 region: CASSSGQGRYSEQFF. In DNA form, the CDR3 reads TGTGCCAGCTCATCGGGACAGGGGAGGTACAGTGAGCAGTTCTTC.

This rearrangement joins TRBV6-6 to TRBJ2-5, with 9 bases aligning to TRBD1. V lost 2 bases and J lost 0; bases outside the gene matches: 4. The CDR3 is 16 residues long. The germline V gene encodes CDR1 MNHNY and CDR2 SVGAGI (reference sequence). CDR3 sequence (DNA): TGTGCCAGCAGTTACGGGTACAGGGGGCACCAAGAGACCCAGTACTTC. Protein product: CASSYGYRGHQETQYF.

J is TRBJ1-2 and V is TRBV14; the D gene is possibly TRBD1 (5 bases). Trimming took off 1 base at V and 2 bases at J, with 5 bases between the two ends. The V gene's germline CDR1 is SGHDN and CDR2 FVKESK. The CDR3 contains 13 residues. In DNA form, the CDR3 reads TGTGCCAGCAGCCAAGCAGGGAACTATGGCTACACCTTC. Protein: CASSQAGNYGYTF.

V gene TRBV28 combines with J gene TRBJ1-1, with unresolved D. CDR1 MDHEN and CDR2 SYDVKM come from the germline V gene. This CDR3 is built from 13 residues. V gave up 1 base and J gave up 1 base, with 4 bases separating them. The CDR3 DNA reads TGTGCCAGCAGTTTATCAGAGAACACTGAAGCTTTCTTT. This sequence encodes CASSLSENTEAFF.

This clone was seen a single time. The chain employs TRBV5-4 and TRBJ2-5; 12 bases match TRBD2. V lost 4 bases and J lost 1; bases outside the gene matches: 8. Per the germline V gene, CDR1 is SGHNT and CDR2 is YYREEE (reference sequence). This CDR3 is 17 amino acids long. Written as DNA, the CDR3 is TGTGCCAGCAGCCTTTCTAGCGGGGGGGCCCTCCAAGAGACCCAGTACTTC. Protein sequence: CASSLSSGGALQETQYF.

This clone was detected a few times. V gene TRBV7-2 combines with J gene TRBJ2-1, with 12 bases lining up with TRBD2. The CDR3 sequence is 15 residues long. The germline gives CDR1 SGHTA, CDR2 FQGNSA. Losses at the gene ends were 8 bases for V and 5 bases for J; bases not matched to a gene: 7. The chain's CDR3 is CASSPSGGAHNEQFF. As DNA, the CDR3 is TGTGCCAGCTCACCTAGCGGGGGGGCCCACAATGAGCAGTTCTTC.

This clone was found once. The chain carries TRBV2 and TRBJ2-3, with 8 positions matching TRBD2. The CDR3 covers 13 residues. Germline V lookup: CDR1 SNHLY, CDR2 FYNNEI. V was clipped by 11 bases and J by 2 bases; unmatched bases: 6. DNA of the CDR3: TGTGCCGGACGGGGGGGGTTCACAGATACGCAGTATTTT. It encodes CAGRGGFTDTQYF.

The genes are TRBV19 and TRBJ2-3, with 12 bases matching TRBD2. The germline V gene encodes CDR1 LNHDA and CDR2 SQIVND (reference sequence). Trimming at V came to 6 bases and at J to 0 bases, leaving 10 bases not matched to a gene. The CDR3 totals 18 residues. DNA for the CDR3: TGTGCCAGTAGGAAGACTAGCGGGGGCTCGGGGAGCACAGATACGCAGTATTTT. This codes for CASRKTSGGSGSTDTQYF.

This sequence joins TRBV5-5 and TRBJ2-3; no firm D call. V was shortened by 1 base and J by 6 bases, with 12 bases between the two germline ends. The CDR3 is made up of 14 amino acids. Germline CDR1 SGHKS, CDR2 YYEKEE (reference sequence). CDR3 nucleotide sequence: TGTGCCAGCAGCTTGTTAAGATCCCAGGATACGCAGTATTTT. This gives the protein CASSLLRSQDTQYF.

This chain joins TRBV11-2 and TRBJ2-1, with D possibly TRBD2 on 6 matching bases. The CDR3 consists of 14 residues. V lost 2 bases, J lost 10 bases, and 15 bases lay in between. The germline V gene has CDR1 SGHAT and CDR2 FQNNGV. The CDR3 sequence is CASSLRDFAPEQFF. In DNA form, the CDR3 reads TGTGCCAGCAGCTTAAGGGACTTCGCTCCCGAGCAGTTCTTC.

The chain links TRBV27 to TRBJ1-3; 8 nucleotides line up with TRBD1. CDR1 and CDR2 (germline): MNHEY, SMNVEV (reference sequence). V lost 5 bases and J lost 0; bases outside the gene matches: 6. The length of the CDR3 is 16 residues. CDR3: CASSKYGTGSGNTIYF. In DNA form, the CDR3 reads TGTGCCAGCAGTAAATACGGGACAGGCTCTGGAAACACCATATATTTT.

As for this clone: At the DNA level, this CDR3 is encoded by other sequences in the same sample as well. The genes are TRBV28 and TRBJ1-5; 9 bases fit TRBD1. This CDR3 comprises 16 residues. The J segment lost 3 bases and the V segment lost 10 bases, leaving 13 bases of the junction unmatched. The germline CDR1 and CDR2 sequences are MDHEN and SYDVKM. The CDR3 nucleotides read TGTGCCATCAGACCTTCCGGGACAGGGCACAATCAGCCCCAGCATTTT. Protein: CAIRPSGTGHNQPQHF.

This clone showed up just once. The chain uses TRBV30 and TRBJ2-3; D perhaps matches TRBD2 (5 bases). CDR1 and CDR2 (germline): GTSNPN, SVGIG (reference sequence). The CDR3 is 17 residues long. Between the trimmed V and J ends, which lost 0 bases and 0 bases, there was a span of 16 bases. CDR3 sequence (DNA): TGTGCCTGGAGTGTTCCTGGCTTCCGGACTAGCACAGATACGCAGTATTTT. It translates to CAWSVPGFRTSTDTQYF.

The chain links TRBV2 to TRBJ2-3; the D gene is possibly TRBD1 (6 bases). V dropped 4 bases and J dropped 7 bases, with 12 bases sitting between them. Looked up from germline, CDR1 is SNHLY and CDR2 is FYNNEI. The CDR3 totals 13 residues. CDR3: CASSAGGQNTQYF. CDR3 in DNA: TGTGCCAGCAGTGCCGGCGGACAGAATACGCAGTATTTT.